Each of the 25 T cell receptor beta chains below was sequenced from the same sample in a study of T cell repertoires in cytomegalovirus infection (dated by TCRdb to about 2019). For sequencing, an Illumina HiSeq 1500 was employed. TCRdb reran the public reads through fastp at Q25 and MiXCR, keeping productive beta chains. All rows with the same CDR3 protein become a single entry with the most common DNA and genes. This sample holds roughly 150,000 distinct CDR3 sequences; 20% to 25% were observed only once. The leading ten clones occupy about 25% of the sample. These receptors have no identified antigens. The treatment or condition label corresponds to: in vitro stimulation with specific CMV peptide epitopes to enrich CMV-specific T cells. The input for sequencing was CD8+ T cells from cultured PBMCs, taken from culture after CMV antigen stimulation. Source of these receptors: a human donor in good health (CMV status not recorded). Some clones in this sample may be carry-over from other donors' samples.

This clonotype was picked up a small number of times. This chain links TRBV7-8 with TRBJ1-5; the match to TRBD1 covers 7 bases. The V and J ends lost 4 bases and 8 bases, in that order; junction bases with no gene match: 11. Germline CDR1 SGHVS, CDR2 FQNEAQ. The CDR3 extends over 15 amino acids. This CDR3 is CASSSRDSSREPQHF. The CDR3 DNA sequence: TGTGCCAGCAGCTCCCGGGACAGCTCTAGGGAGCCCCAGCATTTT.

A few counts support this clonotype. The chain links TRBV12-3 or TRBV12-4 to TRBJ1-4, with D uncertain. Trimming removed 2 bases at V and 3 bases at J, with 16 bases between. The CDR3 is 17 residues long. This chain's CDR3 is CASSLIGFQSSNEKLFF. The CDR3 coding sequence is TGTGCCAGCAGTTTAATAGGTTTCCAGTCCTCTAATGAAAAACTGTTTTTT.

V gene TRBV6-2 or TRBV6-3 combines with J gene TRBJ1-2; a possible D gene is TRBD1 (5 bases). Trimming took off 7 bases at V and 8 bases at J, with 17 bases between the two ends. The germline V gene encodes CDR1 MNHEY and CDR2 SVGEGT. This CDR3 comprises 13 residues. The CDR3, as DNA: TGTGCCAGCACCTGGGACCCATTCGTCGGCTACACCTTC. This gives the protein CASTWDPFVGYTF.

A few counts support this clonotype. The V and J genes are TRBV4-1 and TRBJ1-5; 9 nucleotides align to TRBD1. Germline CDR1 and CDR2: MGHRA and YSYEKL. The CDR3 sequence is 15 residues long. V lost 3 bases, J lost 6 bases, and 6 bases stayed unmatched. CDR3 bases: TGCGCCAGCAGCCAGGGACAGGGTTCCCGTCAGCCCCAGCATTTT. It encodes CASSQGQGSRQPQHF.

In its sample, this clonotype was seen a few times. The chain has TRBV10-3 and TRBJ2-7; D unclear. From germline, CDR1 is ENHRY and CDR2 SYGVKD. The CDR3 consists of 13 residues. Trimming cost V 1 base and J 2 bases, with 6 bases left between them. The chain's CDR3 is CAISEYRAYEQYF. DNA for the CDR3: TGTGCCATCAGTGAGTATAGGGCCTACGAGCAGTACTTC.

The gene calls are TRBV7-6 and TRBJ2-2; 7 bases align to TRBD2. This CDR3 is 16 amino acids long. Germline V gene sequence: CDR1 SGHVS, CDR2 FNYEAQ. V lost 1 base to trimming and J lost 3 bases; unmatched junction nucleotides: 5. The CDR3 sequence: CASSLGAGTDTGELFF. The CDR3 coding sequence is TGTGCCAGCAGCTTAGGAGCGGGGACCGACACCGGGGAGCTGTTTTTT.

In its sample, this clonotype was seen a few times. V is TRBV7-2 and J is TRBJ2-7, with D hard to call. The CDR3 contains 12 residues. From germline, CDR1 is SGHTA and CDR2 FQGNSA. The V end lost 6 bases, the J end lost 0 bases, and 6 bases lay between the germline ends. CDR3 sequence reads: CASRSNSYEQYF. CDR3 DNA: TGTGCCAGCAGATCGAACTCCTACGAGCAGTACTTC.

This clonotype appeared many times. The chain couples TRBV7-3 to TRBJ1-1; D gene unclear. The germline V and J ends were trimmed by 5 bases and 4 bases, with 14 bases remaining between them. This CDR3 region has 14 residues. Germline values: CDR1 SGHTA, CDR2 FQGTGA. Written as DNA, the CDR3 is TGTGCCAGCAGCCCCTCGGGGTCCGGCACTGAAGCTTTCTTT. This gives the protein CASSPSGSGTEAFF.

This clonotype was detected a few times. V gene TRBV6-6 combines with J gene TRBJ1-1; 8 nucleotides line up with TRBD1. In germline, CDR1 is MNHNY, CDR2 SVGAGI (reference sequence). The CDR3 length is 16 residues. V was clipped by 5 bases and J by 1 base; unmatched bases: 9. CDR3 amino acids: CASSQGDRPGNTEAFF. The CDR3 coding sequence is TGTGCCAGCAGTCAAGGGGACAGGCCCGGGAACACTGAAGCTTTCTTT.

This clonotype was picked up a small number of times. The chain employs TRBV11-2 and TRBJ1-2, with D perhaps TRBD1 (6 bases). V lost 5 bases and J lost 3, with 19 bases in between. From germline, CDR1 is SGHAT and CDR2 FQNNGV. The CDR3 is 16 residues long. CDR3 sequence reads: CASSLYSGQPYYGYTF. Here the CDR3 DNA reads TGTGCCAGCAGCCTATACAGCGGACAGCCCTACTATGGCTACACCTTC.

This chain links TRBV7-2 with TRBJ2-1, with 10 bases lining up with TRBD2. V lost 0 bases to trimming and J lost 8 bases; unmatched junction nucleotides: 13. Per the germline V gene, CDR1 is SGHTA and CDR2 is FQGNSA. This CDR3 spans 18 amino acids. As DNA, the CDR3 is TGTGCCAGCAGCTTAGCGACCCCTTTAGCGGGGGGTAGGGATGAGCAGTTCTTC. This codes for CASSLATPLAGGRDEQFF.

This sequence joins TRBV4-1 and TRBJ1-1; tentatively, D is TRBD1 (5 bases). CDR1 and CDR2 from the germline V gene are MGHRA and YSYEKL. CDR3 length equals 13 residues. With 0 bases removed from V and 6 bases from J, the gap between germline ends came to 8 bases. CDR3 in amino acids: CASSQDGDAEAFF. In DNA, the CDR3 is TGCGCCAGCAGCCAAGATGGGGACGCTGAAGCTTTCTTT.

This clonotype has more than one count but fewer than ten. The genes are TRBV7-2 and TRBJ2-3; no firm D call. The CDR3 totals 15 residues. V gave up 4 bases and J gave up 0 bases, with 11 bases separating them. Looked up from germline, CDR1 is SGHTA and CDR2 is FQGNSA. In DNA form, the CDR3 reads TGTGCCAGCAGCTCCCTCGACGGAAGCACAGATACGCAGTATTTT. Protein product: CASSSLDGSTDTQYF.

The V gene is TRBV6-2 or TRBV6-3, the J gene TRBJ1-5; D is ambiguous. The germline V gene encodes CDR1 MNHEY and CDR2 SVGEGT. V shed 0 bases and J shed 7 bases, with 10 bases lying between them. The CDR3 loop spans 14 amino acids. The CDR3 protein is CASSYSAAQQPQHF. For the CDR3, the DNA is TGTGCCAGCAGTTACTCGGCAGCTCAACAGCCCCAGCATTTT.

The chain has TRBV11-2 and TRBJ1-1; no clear D. CDR1 is SGHAT, CDR2 FQNNGV, per germline. The CDR3 sequence is 14 residues long. V dropped 0 bases and J dropped 3 bases, with 8 bases sitting between them. CDR3 DNA: TGTGCCAGCAGCTTAGAGTGGAGGGACACTGAAGCTTTCTTT. Amino acid sequence: CASSLEWRDTEAFF.

The chain uses TRBV7-9 and TRBJ2-7; D is undetermined. The CDR3 covers 14 residues. Germline-derived CDR1 and CDR2 are SEHNR and FQNEAQ (reference sequence). Trimming stripped 2 bases from V and 4 bases from J, with 12 bases between. In DNA, the CDR3 is TGTGCCAGCAGCTTAAAAGGCGGTTATTACGAGCAGTACTTC. Protein: CASSLKGGYYEQYF. The entire variable domain, with the rest obtained from reference TRBV7-9 and TRBJ2-7, is as follows: DTGVSQNPRHKITKRGQNVTFRCDPISEHNRLYWYRQTLGQGPEFLTYFQNEAQLEKSRLLSDRFSAERPKGSFSTLEIQRTEQGDSAMYLCASSLKGGYYEQYFGPGTRLTVT.

This clonotype was detected a few times. The V gene is TRBV7-2, the J gene TRBJ1-1; D not certain. Per germline, CDR1 SGHTA and CDR2 FQGNSA. Deletions cut 1 base from V and 1 base from J, with 10 bases between. This CDR3 contains 15 residues. The CDR3 here is CASSLEPLGNTEAFF. As DNA, the CDR3 is TGTGCCAGCAGCTTAGAACCTCTCGGGAACACTGAAGCTTTCTTT.

The gene calls are TRBV15 and TRBJ2-7, with TRBD1 as a possible D gene (5 bases). CDR1 is LNHNV and CDR2 is YYDKDF in the germline V gene (reference sequence). Trimming stripped 1 base from V and 6 bases from J, with 13 bases between. The CDR3 is 14 amino acids. The CDR3 sequence: CATSRVNTQGEQYF. CDR3 bases: TGTGCCACCAGCAGAGTGAACACCCAGGGCGAGCAGTACTTC.

The V gene is TRBV4-2, the J gene TRBJ1-2; D gene ambiguous. Per germline, CDR1 LGHNA and CDR2 YNFKEQ. V lost 10 bases and J 9 bases, leaving 15 bases between the germline ends. The length of the CDR3 is 11 residues. The CDR3 reads CATLRGFRYTF. For the CDR3, the DNA is TGTGCCACCTTAAGAGGCTTCCGCTACACCTTC.

This clonotype was seen more than once but under ten times. The chain combines TRBV9 with TRBJ2-5; D is unresolved. The CDR3 totals 14 residues. V was cut by 0 bases and J by 4 bases, with 10 bases left in between. Germline V gene sequence: CDR1 SGDLS, CDR2 YYNGEE. CDR3 coding DNA: TGTGCCAGCAGCGTAGAAGGACGGCCAGAGACCCAGTACTTC. It translates to CASSVEGRPETQYF.

The gene calls are TRBV12-3 or TRBV12-4 and TRBJ1-3; no clear D gene. This CDR3 region has 13 residues. Trimming took off 10 bases at V and 7 bases at J, with 17 bases between the two ends. This CDR3 reads CATAAGVSNTIYF. The DNA for the CDR3 is TGTGCCACCGCAGCGGGAGTATCGAACACCATATATTTT.

The CDR3 coding sequence is TGCGCCAGCAGCCAAGACGCAGGGCTCTCCTACGAGCAGTACTTC. Its protein is CASSQDAGLSYEQYF. The rearrangement links TRBV4-3 to TRBJ2-7, with D possibly being TRBD1 (5 bases). Germline V gene data show CDR1 as LGHNA and CDR2 as YSLEER. CDR3 length: 15 residues. Trimming stripped 0 bases from V and 0 bases from J, with 9 bases between.

This chain connects TRBV4-1 to TRBJ2-7; D remains unclear. V was pared by 1 base and J by 7 bases, with 8 bases between. The germline gives CDR1 MGHRA, CDR2 YSYEKL. There are 12 residues in the CDR3. The DNA of the CDR3 is TGCGCCAGCAGCCAAGGGTTTCGGGAGCAGTACTTC. Translated: CASSQGFREQYF.

Notes on this clonotype: One end of the junction fails to match germline, which may point to a read error. The genes are TRBV7-2 and TRBJ2-7; no firm D call. The CDR3 is 15 amino acids. The germline V gene encodes CDR1 SGHTA and CDR2 FQGNSA. The CDR3 bases are TGTGCCAGCAGATTAGAGGCGTCAGTCTCCTACGAGCAGTACTTC. Translated, it gives CASRLEASVSYEQYF.

V gene TRBV7-2 combines with J gene TRBJ2-2; no reliable D call. CDR1 and CDR2 (germline): SGHTA, FQGNSA. CDR3 length: 12 residues. V gave up 5 bases and J gave up 6 bases, with 7 bases separating them. CDR3 sequence: CASSRGSGELFF. CDR3 sequence (DNA): TGTGCCAGCAGCCGCGGTTCCGGGGAGCTGTTTTTT.